A selection of T cell receptor beta chains follows, all from one sample in a study of graft-versus-host responses after intestinal transplantation. The repertoire was sequenced with immunoSEQ multiplex PCR; TCRdb's copy has only in-frame clones and lacks some. The profile shows roughly 100,000 clones, roughly nine tenths of them singletons. These receptors have no identified antigens. The sequenced sample was unstimulated CD4+ T cells sorted from spleen or lymph node cells, obtained before intestinal transplant. The receptor source for this set is a human donor who received an intestinal transplant. Each CDR3 is given without its conserved first and last residue. The order of the fields is J gene, V gene, CDR3 protein.

J gene: TRBJ1-6; V gene: TRBV6-5; CDR3 protein: ASSYSAGQGEPLH
J gene: TRBJ2-1; V gene: TRBV5-6; CDR3 protein: ASSLGLAGGYNEQF
J gene: TRBJ1-2; V gene: TRBV7-9; CDR3 protein: ASSSRDRGYT
J gene: TRBJ2-3; V gene: TRBV30; CDR3 protein: AWNPVGARVGY
J gene: TRBJ1-2; V gene: TRBV5-4; CDR3 protein: ASSLGTANYGYT
J gene: TRBJ1-4; V gene: TRBV30; CDR3 protein: AWSADGYEKLF
J gene: TRBJ2-7; V gene: TRBV27; CDR3 protein: ASSARQGAYEQY
J gene: TRBJ2-5; V gene: TRBV4-2; CDR3 protein: ASSQGMGARLETQY
J gene: TRBJ1-2; V gene: TRBV2; CDR3 protein: ASSETGRLVDT
J gene: TRBJ1-5; V gene: TRBV19; CDR3 protein: ASSPFSRGPREPQH
J gene: TRBJ1-5; V gene: TRBV5-4; CDR3 protein: ASSNGPLMDQPQH
J gene: TRBJ2-6; V gene: TRBV6-1; CDR3 protein: ASSPGSGANVLT
J gene: TRBJ1-1; V gene: TRBV14; CDR3 protein: ASSQVGRTEAF
J gene: TRBJ1-1; V gene: TRBV7-3; CDR3 protein: ASSLMAGGTNTEAF
J gene: TRBJ2-3; V gene: TRBV4-1; CDR3 protein: ASSQVQRGINTDTQY
J gene: TRBJ2-1; V gene: TRBV11-2; CDR3 protein: ASSLVPGNTYNEQF
J gene: TRBJ2-3; V gene: TRBV5-1; CDR3 protein: ASSLHSGQSTDTQY
J gene: TRBJ2-7; V gene: TRBV11-2; CDR3 protein: ASSLEAGLRGEQY
J gene: TRBJ2-7; V gene: TRBV6-5; CDR3 protein: ASSSLGGGEQY
J gene: TRBJ2-5; V gene: TRBV2; CDR3 protein: ASPTPGTSGNVETQY
J gene: TRBJ1-1; V gene: TRBV27; CDR3 protein: ASSWGGITEAF
J gene: TRBJ1-5; V gene: TRBV15; CDR3 protein: ATSRDLQGSNQPQH
J gene: TRBJ2-7; V gene: TRBV5-4; CDR3 protein: ASSMAGGGVIDEQY
J gene: TRBJ2-5; V gene: TRBV5-4; CDR3 protein: ASSLQAQGTQY
J gene: TRBJ2-3; V gene: TRBV20-1; CDR3 protein: SARWTVTQY
J gene: TRBJ1-4; V gene: TRBV9; CDR3 protein: ASSGQVNEKLF
J gene: TRBJ1-6; V gene: TRBV7-6; CDR3 protein: ASSSQYRGRYNSPLH
J gene: TRBJ2-7; V gene: TRBV6-6; CDR3 protein: ASSYSGRGDYEQY
J gene: TRBJ2-7; V gene: TRBV19; CDR3 protein: ASSISGYASYEQY
J gene: TRBJ2-3; V gene: TRBV10-1; CDR3 protein: ASSEMSSGYTDTQY
J gene: TRBJ2-7; V gene: TRBV19; CDR3 protein: ASTIGGQGNEQY
J gene: TRBJ2-7; V gene: TRBV6-1; CDR3 protein: ASSFREGSTYEQY
J gene: TRBJ1-2; V gene: TRBV10-3; CDR3 protein: AISPGTGIGYT
J gene: TRBJ2-2; V gene: TRBV9; CDR3 protein: ASSVAPRGTDGELF
J gene: TRBJ2-2; V gene: TRBV19; CDR3 protein: ASTWDRDTGELF
J gene: TRBJ2-5; V gene: TRBV12-2; CDR3 protein: ASRHDLGTQY
J gene: TRBJ1-1; V gene: TRBV18; CDR3 protein: ASSPEQGDTEAF
J gene: TRBJ1-1; V gene: TRBV9; CDR3 protein: ASSVEPVGTEAF
J gene: TRBJ1-2; V gene: TRBV7-3; CDR3 protein: ASSLGTGDYGYT
J gene: TRBJ2-7; V gene: TRBV5-1; CDR3 protein: ASSARQGGGEQY
J gene: TRBJ1-2; V gene: TRBV7-9; CDR3 protein: ASSPGQVGYT
J gene: TRBJ1-1; V gene: TRBV6-5; CDR3 protein: ASRSPGQGAEAF
J gene: TRBJ1-5; V gene: TRBV19; CDR3 protein: ASSSPGQDQPQH
J gene: TRBJ2-1; V gene: TRBV11-3; CDR3 protein: ASSLGRDPYNEQF
J gene: TRBJ2-1; V gene: TRBV5-4; CDR3 protein: ASSSGLARYNEQF
J gene: TRBJ2-3; V gene: TRBV10-2; CDR3 protein: ASSARGAGTDTQY
J gene: TRBJ1-4; V gene: TRBV11-2; CDR3 protein: ASSLDQGGKLF
J gene: TRBJ1-5; V gene: TRBV5-6; CDR3 protein: ASSPDSNYSNQPQH
J gene: TRBJ2-7; V gene: TRBV18; CDR3 protein: ASSPDMDITYEQY
J gene: TRBJ1-2; V gene: TRBV19; CDR3 protein: ASRGTVGIRYT
J gene: TRBJ1-4; V gene: TRBV4-2; CDR3 protein: ASSQGKGAWGEKLF
J gene: TRBJ2-7; V gene: TRBV4-1; CDR3 protein: ASSYGTGKGYEQY
J gene: TRBJ1-1; V gene: TRBV10-3; CDR3 protein: AISERQHTEAF
J gene: TRBJ2-5; V gene: TRBV9; CDR3 protein: ASSVGVGEETQY